Sequencing of this T cell receptor beta chain was carried out in a study of tissue T cells after allogeneic stem cell transplantation. Findings and caveats of the study: Shared clones across patients were few; motif clustering revealed tissue-specific shared signatures.

V was clipped by 4 bases and J by 4 bases, with 12 bases between them. In germline, CDR1 is SGHRS, CDR2 YFSETQ. CDR3 size: 13 residues. Note on this clone: No antigen is known for it.

TCRdb's copy holds only in-frame clones and misses some; the assay was immunoSEQ multiplex PCR. Seen here are roughly 1,400 clones, around four fifths observed once, and the top ten hold about 9%. The clonotype was recovered from an older male patient with steroid-refractory graft-versus-host disease after an allogeneic stem cell transplant. Part of the T cell pool may stem from the graft donor. The chain uses TRBV5-1 and TRBJ2-7; tentatively, D is TRBD2 (6 bases). The starting material was blood, obtained at autopsy. CDR3 in DNA: TGCGCCAGCAGCCCGGACGGACTATACGAGCAGTACTTC. Amino acids: CASSPDGLYEQYF.